The source of this T cell receptor beta chain is a study of cytomegalovirus exposure and HLA in healthy donors. The CDR3 consists of 12 residues. Germline assignment: CDR1 SGDLS and CDR2 YYNGEE. Trimming stripped 2 bases from V and 6 bases from J, with 6 bases between. This table comes from immunoSEQ multiplex PCR, and its TCRdb copy is limited to in-frame clones, with some not included. The table records about 350,000 clones, around 87% of them present only once. The clonotype originates from a woman in her 30s in good health and CMV-seropositive. This chain connects TRBV9 to TRBJ2-1; D is uncertain. Sequences were obtained from PBMCs. The CDR3 spells CASSVDGNEQFF. CDR3 nucleotide sequence: TGTGCCAGCAGCGTCGACGGCAATGAGCAGTTCTTC.